This section outlines one T cell receptor beta chain sequence together with its context. What it binds is not known. This CDR3 is 16 amino acids long. The V gene lost 4 bases and the J gene lost 0 bases, with 16 bases spanning the gap. In germline, CDR1 is MDHEN, CDR2 SYDVKM. Amplification used 52 TRBV primers and 13 TRBJ primers. Clones were read by immunoSEQ multiplex PCR, and TCRdb kept only the in-frame ones, dropping some. The data contain over 30,000 clones, over 90% of them singletons. The source of the sample is a study of regulatory T cells. Study results and limitations: In CD3G-deficient patients, conventional CD4+ T cells were enriched for hydrophobic CDR3 residues at positions 6 and 7.

The V and J genes are TRBV28 and TRBJ2-7, with D possibly TRBD1 on 6 matching bases. The sample consisted of conventional CD4+ T cells sorted from blood. This TCR came from a child aged 2-9 years with CD3G deficiency. The CDR3 reads CASSSPLLDSSYEQYF. DNA for the CDR3: TGTGCCAGCAGTTCTCCACTTTTGGACAGCTCCTACGAGCAGTACTTC. Supplemented by reference TRBV28 and TRBJ2-7, the full variable domain reads DVKVTQSSRYLVKRTGEKVFLECVQDMDHENMFWYRQDPGLGLRLIYFSYDVKMKEKGDIPEGYSVSREKKERFSLILESASTNQTSMYLCASSSPLLDSSYEQYFGPGTRLTVT.